The 10 T cell receptor beta chains below come from one sample, sequenced in a study of cytomegalovirus exposure and HLA in healthy donors. With 60 Vbeta and 13 Jbeta primers, the PCR was carried out. Measured with immunoSEQ multiplex PCR; TCRdb has only the in-frame clones, and not every one. The sample records tens of thousands of clones, around four fifths being singletons. Sequencing was performed on PBMCs. The source of these receptors is a woman aged 35 to 49 in good health and CMV-seronegative.

The chain recombines TRBV12-5 with TRBJ2-2; 9 bases fit TRBD2. CDR3 length equals 14 residues. Trimming cost V 5 bases and J 7 bases; bases outside gene matches: 5. Germline-derived CDR1 and CDR2 are LGHNT and FRNRAP. The CDR3 coding sequence is TGTGCTAGTGGTGGTAGCGGGAGTGGCGGGGAGCTGTTTTTT. Translated: CASGGSGSGGELFF.

The chain recombines TRBV18 with TRBJ1-3, with 9 nucleotides matching TRBD1. After removal of 5 bases from V and 3 bases from J, the junction contained 11 bases not matched to a gene. CDR1 is KGHSH and CDR2 is LQKENI in the germline V gene. This CDR3 is 17 amino acids long. The DNA for the CDR3 is TGTGCCAGCTCAGGGATCCACAGGGGGCAATTTGGAAACACCATATATTTT. Its translation is CASSGIHRGQFGNTIYF.

This sequence joins TRBV28 and TRBJ2-2; 7 bases are a match to TRBD2. The junction had 12 bases not matched to a gene; V was cut back by 6 bases and J by 2 bases. The germline V gene has CDR1 MDHEN and CDR2 SYDVKM. The CDR3 totals 17 residues. The CDR3 DNA reads TGTGCCAGCAGCAGGGAGGGCTCCCGTACTAACACCGGGGAGCTGTTTTTT. Translating gives CASSREGSRTNTGELFF.

The rearrangement links TRBV7-9 to TRBJ2-3; 8 nucleotides line up with TRBD1. The CDR3 has 14 residues. CDR1 and CDR2 (germline): SEHNR, FQNEAQ (reference sequence). The V segment lost 1 base and the J segment 6 bases; nucleotides outside the gene matches: 3. Written as DNA, the CDR3 is TGTGCCAGCAGCTTAGACAGGGGGGATGATACGCAGTATTTT. Translating gives CASSLDRGDDTQYF.

This chain uses TRBV20-1 with TRBJ2-1; unclear D gene. CDR1 DFQATT and CDR2 SNEGSKA come from the germline V gene (reference sequence). Between the trimmed V and J ends, which lost 1 base and 9 bases, there was a span of 7 bases. This CDR3 comprises 11 residues. The CDR3 coding sequence is TGCAGTGCTAGAGGGCTTCGTGAGCAGTTCTTC. Its protein product is CSARGLREQFF.

V usage is TRBV27 and J usage is TRBJ2-7, with D maybe TRBD1 (5 bases). The V gene's germline CDR1 is MNHEY and CDR2 SMNVEV (reference sequence). The ends were cut back, 9 bases at V and 4 bases at J, with 19 bases in the middle. This CDR3 contains 14 residues. The CDR3 DNA sequence: TGTGCCAGTCGAAACGCCGGACACCCATACGAGCAGTACTTC. Amino acids: CASRNAGHPYEQYF.

This sequence joins TRBV5-1 and TRBJ2-3; D is possibly TRBD2 (5 bases). The CDR3 is made up of 13 amino acids. Germline V CDR1 and CDR2: SGHRS, YFSETQ. With 4 bases removed from V and 3 bases from J, the gap between germline ends came to 9 bases. CDR3 protein: CASSLDSTDTQYF. The DNA for the CDR3 is TGCGCCAGCAGCCTGGACTCGACAGATACGCAGTATTTT. Full variable domain (outside the CDR3, taken from reference TRBV5-1 and TRBJ2-3): KAGVTQTPRYLIKTRGQQVTLSCSPISGHRSVSWYQQTPGQGLQFLFEYFSETQRNKGNFPGRFSGRQFSNSRSEMNVSTLELGDSALYLCASSLDSTDTQYFGPGTRLTVL.

This chain links TRBV28 with TRBJ2-7; TRBD2 matches 12 bases. The V gene end was trimmed by 7 bases and the J gene end by 6 bases; junction bases not matched to a gene: 4. The CDR3 loop spans 13 amino acids. Germline V lookup: CDR1 MDHEN, CDR2 SYDVKM. CDR3 region: CASNLLAGGEQYF. DNA of the CDR3: TGTGCCAGCAACTTACTAGCGGGAGGCGAGCAGTACTTC.

J is TRBJ2-2 and V is TRBV27; 9 nucleotides align to TRBD2. V was pared by 3 bases and J by 8 bases, with 10 bases of the junction left unmatched. CDR1 and CDR2 (germline): MNHEY, SMNVEV (reference sequence). This CDR3 has 16 amino acids. This CDR3 reads CASSFNSGSTLGELFF. The CDR3 DNA sequence: TGTGCCAGCAGTTTCAATAGCGGGAGTACACTTGGGGAGCTGTTTTTT.

The J gene is TRBJ2-1, the V gene TRBV4-1, with TRBD2 as a possible D gene (5 bases). V lost 2 bases, J lost 13 bases, and 12 bases lay in between. The germline gives CDR1 MGHRA, CDR2 YSYEKL. The CDR3 is 12 residues long. The CDR3 nucleotides are TGCGCCAGCAGCCAACCGAGGGATCGTCAGTTCTTC. Its protein is CASSQPRDRQFF.